The source of this T cell receptor (beta chain) is a study of shared clonotypes between healthy human individuals. The protocol was immunoSEQ multiplex PCR, while the TCRdb copy is restricted to in-frame clones and leaves out a portion. Of around 550,000 clones detected, about 96% appear once; the ten largest clones hold 0.06%. V was cut by 2 bases and J by 8 bases, with 7 bases left in between. Germline values: CDR1 SEHNR, CDR2 FQNEAQ (reference sequence). The CDR3 consists of 12 residues. Only a few counts were recorded for this clone. This sequence joins TRBV7-9 and TRBJ1-3, with D uncertain. This TCR was recovered from a woman in her thirties in good health. Sample: naive CD4+ T cells sorted from blood. Regarding subset: CD45RA+ positively selected. Here the CDR3 DNA reads TGTGCCAGCAGCTTATTCGGGGACACCATATATTTT. It yields the protein CASSLFGDTIYF.